The 31 T cell receptor beta chains below all came from one sample that was sequenced in a study of blood T cells in healthy people across ages. A second PCR of about 7 to 11 cycles used a sample-barcoded 5' primer and a J-beta primer mix. Each CDR3 protein gets one entry after TCRdb re-called the 5' RACE reads with MiXCR. Of approximately 800,000 distinct CDR3 sequences in the sample, around two thirds were seen once. The sample consisted of blood. Source of these receptors: a man aged 25-40 years in good health.

Concerning this clonotype: A clone one base away is much larger, so this may be a read error. This chain connects TRBV4-2 to TRBJ2-1; 7 bases are a match to TRBD2. The V gene's germline CDR1 is LGHNA and CDR2 YNFKEQ. The CDR3 is 16 residues long. The CDR3, as DNA: TGTGCCTGCAGCCAAGGAGGAGCGGGGACCTACAATGAGCAGTTCTTC. Residues: CACSQGGAGTYNEQFF.

V gene TRBV6-5 combines with J gene TRBJ1-1; possibly TRBD1 for D (6 bases). CDR1 and CDR2 from the germline V gene are MNHEY and SVGAGI. This CDR3 is 14 amino acids long. The V gene lost 8 bases and the J gene lost 11 bases, with 24 bases spanning the gap. CDR3 DNA sequence: TGTGCCAGCTCCAAACTCCGGGGGGGCGCCTTGGCTTTCTTT. The encoded protein is CASSKLRGGALAFF.

V usage is TRBV20-1 and J usage is TRBJ2-7, with no clear D. Germline lookup yields CDR1 DFQATT and CDR2 SNEGSKA (reference sequence). This CDR3 has 12 residues. V lost 2 bases, J lost 0 bases, and 5 bases lay in between. CDR3 protein: CSARFGSYEQYF. The DNA of the CDR3 is TGCAGTGCTAGATTCGGCTCCTACGAGCAGTACTTC.

This clonotype has just one count. J is TRBJ2-7 and V is TRBV18; 9 bases map to TRBD1. The V segment lost 2 bases and the J segment 2 bases; nucleotides outside the gene matches: 7. This CDR3 has 16 residues. The germline V gene encodes CDR1 KGHSH and CDR2 LQKENI. CDR3: CASSPWPGTGTYEQYF. The CDR3 DNA sequence: TGTGCCAGCTCACCATGGCCCGGGACAGGGACCTACGAGCAGTACTTC.

The V gene is TRBV4-1, the J gene TRBJ2-5; 10 positions agree with TRBD2. The CDR3 loop spans 16 amino acids. Germline values: CDR1 MGHRA, CDR2 YSYEKL. Losses at the gene ends were 4 bases for V and 1 base for J; bases not matched to a gene: 6. The CDR3 DNA is TGCGCCAGCAGCCTACAAACTAGCGGGGCCCAAGAGACCCAGTACTTC. Protein product: CASSLQTSGAQETQYF.

This chain joins TRBV7-2 and TRBJ2-3; D assignment may be TRBD1 or TRBD2 (5 bases each). The CDR3 is 15 amino acids. Per germline, CDR1 SGHTA and CDR2 FQGNSA. Deletions cut 0 bases from V and 3 bases from J, with 10 bases between. The chain's CDR3 is CASSLAGRVTDTQYF. The CDR3 region has the DNA TGTGCCAGCAGCTTAGCGGGACGGGTAACAGATACGCAGTATTTT.

The genes are TRBV19 and TRBJ1-5, with D unclear. CDR3 length: 13 residues. V gave up 9 bases and J gave up 3 bases, with 12 bases separating them. In germline, CDR1 is LNHDA, CDR2 SQIVND (reference sequence). This CDR3 reads CASGFLDNQPQHF. The CDR3 DNA is TGTGCCAGCGGATTCCTGGACAATCAGCCCCAGCATTTT.

The genes are TRBV5-1 and TRBJ2-7; tentative D call: TRBD1 (6 bases). V gave up 0 bases and J gave up 9 bases, with 10 bases separating them. Germline values: CDR1 SGHRS, CDR2 YFSETQ. CDR3 length equals 12 residues. CDR3 sequence reads: CASSLEQGGQYF. CDR3 DNA sequence: TGCGCCAGCAGCTTGGAACAGGGTGGGCAGTACTTC.

The chain couples TRBV6-2 or TRBV6-3 to TRBJ2-4, with 10 bases lining up with TRBD2. This CDR3 has 17 amino acids. V shed 2 bases, J shed 6 bases, and the junction held 10 bases outside the gene matches. Per germline, CDR1 MNHEY and CDR2 SVGEGT. CDR3 DNA: TGTGCCAGCAGTTACCCCCTAGCGGGAGTCTTAAGAAACATTCAGTACTTC. Its protein product is CASSYPLAGVLRNIQYF.

V gene TRBV6-5 combines with J gene TRBJ2-7; D ambiguous. Trimming removed 0 bases from V and 3 bases from J, with 12 bases in between. Germline values: CDR1 MNHEY, CDR2 SVGAGI. This CDR3 has 15 amino acids. CDR3 sequence reads: CASSYSARQVYEQYF. CDR3 nucleotides: TGTGCCAGCAGTTACTCGGCCAGGCAGGTCTACGAGCAGTACTTC.

This clonotype showed up just once. The gene calls are TRBV6-6 and TRBJ2-7; 7 positions match TRBD1. The J call may be mistaken, given a closer DNA end match to TRBJ2-1. This CDR3 contains 16 residues. Per germline, CDR1 MNHNY and CDR2 SVGAGI (reference sequence). The CDR3 spells CASSYPDRAYDNEQFF. In nucleotides, the CDR3 is TGTGCCAGCAGTTATCCCGACAGGGCCTACGACAATGAGCAGTTCTTC.

The chain links TRBV28 to TRBJ2-4, with 10 bases identical to TRBD2. V was pared by 1 base and J by 5 bases, with 8 bases of the junction left unmatched. Germline V CDR1 and CDR2: MDHEN, SYDVKM. The CDR3 is made up of 17 amino acids. CDR3 sequence: CASSLSTSGRAQNIQYF. CDR3 sequence (DNA): TGTGCCAGCAGTTTATCCACGAGCGGGAGGGCCCAAAACATTCAGTACTTC. The whole variable domain, filled in from reference TRBV28 and TRBJ2-4, reads DVKVTQSSRYLVKRTGEKVFLECVQDMDHENMFWYRQDPGLGLRLIYFSYDVKMKEKGDIPEGYSVSREKKERFSLILESASTNQTSMYLCASSLSTSGRAQNIQYFGAGTRLSVL.

The chain couples TRBV2 to TRBJ2-5; 9 positions match TRBD1. Per germline, CDR1 SNHLY and CDR2 FYNNEI. V was clipped by 6 bases and J by 1 base; unmatched bases: 12. The CDR3 extends over 17 amino acids. The CDR3 DNA sequence: TGTGCCAGCAGCCTAGGTTTGTCGACAGGGGGCCAAGAGACCCAGTACTTC. Protein product: CASSLGLSTGGQETQYF.

The J gene is TRBJ2-3, the V gene TRBV4-3; 10 nucleotides match TRBD2. V shed 0 bases and J 5 bases; nucleotides not matched to a gene: 8. The germline V gene encodes CDR1 LGHNA and CDR2 YSLEER. The CDR3 covers 17 residues. The CDR3 nucleotides read TGCGCCAGCAGCCAAGAAGTGCTAGCGGGGGCTAAAGATACGCAGTATTTT. The encoded protein is CASSQEVLAGAKDTQYF.

This chain connects TRBV11-3 to TRBJ2-1; D not certain. V was shortened by 5 bases and J by 0 bases, with 11 bases between the two germline ends. Germline values: CDR1 SGHNT, CDR2 YENEEA. This CDR3 region has 15 residues. CDR3 sequence (DNA): TGTGCCAGCAGCGCGATAGTGAGCTCCTACAATGAGCAGTTCTTC. Amino acids: CASSAIVSSYNEQFF. Variable domain in full (rest from reference TRBV11-3 and TRBJ2-1): EAGVVQSPRYKIIEKKQPVAFWCNPISGHNTLYWYLQNLGQGPELLIRYENEEAVDDSQLPKDRFSAERLKGVDSTLKIQPAELGDSAVYLCASSAIVSSYNEQFFGPGTRLTVL.

This chain links TRBV7-9 with TRBJ1-1, with TRBD1 as a possible D gene (6 bases). Trimming left V 0 bases short and J 5 bases short, with 13 bases between. Germline V gene data show CDR1 as SEHNR and CDR2 as FQNEAQ (reference sequence). The CDR3 consists of 15 residues. CDR3 sequence (DNA): TGTGCCAGCAGCTTAGCACAGGGAGCCGGGACTGAAGCTTTCTTT. Amino acid sequence: CASSLAQGAGTEAFF.

The rearrangement joins TRBV6-5 to TRBJ2-3; TRBD2 matches 7 bases. From germline, CDR1 is MNHEY and CDR2 SVGAGI. With V trimmed by 6 bases and J by 8 bases, 17 bases remained unmatched. The CDR3 extends over 16 amino acids. The CDR3 DNA reads as TGTGCCAGCAGCTCAACCGGGACTACCTTGTTGGGTACGCAGTATTTT. Translating gives CASSSTGTTLLGTQYF.

This rearrangement joins TRBV5-1 to TRBJ2-1, with unresolved D. CDR1 SGHRS and CDR2 YFSETQ come from the germline V gene. This CDR3 has 15 amino acids. V was clipped by 0 bases and J by 2 bases, with 9 bases between them. In DNA, the CDR3 is TGCGCCAGCAGCTTGGATGACCGGACCTACAATGAGCAGTTCTTC. As protein: CASSLDDRTYNEQFF.

This clonotype occurred a few times. The chain recombines TRBV4-2 with TRBJ2-3; 11 nucleotides align to TRBD2. Germline V CDR1 and CDR2: LGHNA, YNFKEQ. V gave up 0 bases and J gave up 0 bases; unmatched junction bases: 8. There are 19 residues in the CDR3. CDR3 in amino acids: CASSQDQSSGGASTDTQYF. In nucleotides, the CDR3 is TGTGCCAGCAGCCAAGATCAGAGTAGCGGGGGGGCAAGCACAGATACGCAGTATTTT.

The rearrangement uses TRBV29-1 and TRBJ2-3; maybe TRBD1 (6 bases). Trimming removed 4 bases from V and 0 bases from J, with 17 bases in between. CDR1 SQVTM and CDR2 ANQGSEA come from the germline V gene. The CDR3 has 16 residues. CDR3 in amino acids: CSVGGGETGSTDTQYF. The DNA of the CDR3 is TGCAGCGTTGGAGGGGGAGAGACAGGCAGCACAGATACGCAGTATTTT.

The chain carries TRBV10-3 and TRBJ2-3; tentatively, D is TRBD1 or TRBD2 (5 bases each). The CDR3 spans 15 residues. With 5 bases removed from V and 0 bases from J, the gap between germline ends came to 12 bases. Per the germline V gene, CDR1 is ENHRY and CDR2 is SYGVKD. This CDR3 is CAISKGTASTDTQYF. DNA for the CDR3: TGTGCCATCAGTAAGGGGACGGCGAGCACAGATACGCAGTATTTT.

The rearrangement uses TRBV5-1 and TRBJ2-5; D is unclear. The germline gives CDR1 SGHRS, CDR2 YFSETQ. Trimming pared 7 bases from V and 11 bases from J, leaving 24 bases between. The CDR3 consists of 14 residues. DNA for the CDR3: TGCGCCAGCGCACAAAATCCTAATACCTATGAGCAGTACTTC. Translating it yields CASAQNPNTYEQYF.

This chain uses TRBV29-1 with TRBJ2-1, with TRBD2 identical over 7 bases. The CDR3 consists of 17 residues. The V and J ends lost 6 bases and 7 bases, in that order; junction bases with no gene match: 21. The germline CDR1 and CDR2 sequences are SQVTM and ANQGSEA. The CDR3 region has the DNA TGCAGCGTCGAGTATAGAGCGGGGTCCTCGGTGGGGAATGAGCAGTTCTTC. As protein: CSVEYRAGSSVGNEQFF.

The CDR3 is CASSTRQGSDGPQHF. The DNA of the CDR3 is TGTGCCAGCAGCACAAGACAGGGGTCTGATGGGCCCCAGCATTTT. The V call is TRBV7-8, the J call TRBJ1-5; 8 nucleotides align to TRBD1. Germline trimming cut 5 bases from V and 9 bases from J; bases unmatched to any gene: 12. The CDR3 is 15 amino acids. Germline V gene lookup returns CDR1 SGHVS and CDR2 FQNEAQ.

The chain carries TRBV13 and TRBJ2-3; D uncertain. The CDR3 has 17 amino acids. V was clipped by 0 bases and J by 5 bases, with 18 bases between them. In germline, CDR1 is PRHDT, CDR2 FYEKMQ (reference sequence). The CDR3 DNA reads as TGTGCCAGCAGCTTAGGTAGGCTGCGGCTGGCCGAAGATACGCAGTATTTT. Amino acids: CASSLGRLRLAEDTQYF. Full variable domain (remainder filled in from reference TRBV13 and TRBJ2-3): AAGVIQSPRHLIKEKRETATLKCYPIPRHDTVYWYQQGPGQDPQFLISFYEKMQSDKGSIPDRFSAQQFSDYHSELNMSSLELGDSALYFCASSLGRLRLAEDTQYFGPGTRLTVL.

This sequence joins TRBV10-3 and TRBJ2-3, with 12 bases that match TRBD2. The germline V gene encodes CDR1 ENHRY and CDR2 SYGVKD. The CDR3 has 16 residues. J lost 7 bases, V lost 2 bases, and 7 bases had no gene match. The CDR3 loop is CAISESLAGGPYTQYF. In nucleotides, the CDR3 is TGTGCCATCAGTGAGAGTCTAGCGGGGGGGCCTTATACGCAGTATTTT.

The chain uses TRBV5-6 and TRBJ2-5; tentative D call: TRBD2 (6 bases). The J call may be incorrect, as the DNA end agrees better with TRBJ2-7. The CDR3 sequence is 15 residues long. CDR1 is SGHDT, CDR2 YYEEEE, per germline. CDR3 loop: CASSWGGGAGYEQYF. CDR3 in DNA: TGTGCCAGCAGCTGGGGTGGAGGGGCGGGTTACGAGCAGTACTTC.

This chain connects TRBV2 to TRBJ2-7; D is undetermined. This CDR3 comprises 12 residues. Trimming took 2 bases from V and 3 from J, leaving 5 bases between them. The germline gives CDR1 SNHLY, CDR2 FYNNEI. This CDR3 is CASSEQNYEQYF. The CDR3 nucleotides read TGTGCCAGCAGTGAACAGAACTACGAGCAGTACTTC.

The chain couples TRBV7-6 to TRBJ2-7, with 9 bases fitting TRBD1. There are 16 residues in the CDR3. J lost 0 bases, V lost 7 bases, and 10 bases had no gene match. Germline V CDR1 and CDR2: SGHVS, FNYEAQ. The CDR3: CASIPFPGQGSYEQYF. The CDR3 region has the DNA TGTGCCAGCATCCCCTTCCCGGGACAGGGCTCCTACGAGCAGTACTTC.

The chain combines TRBV5-1 with TRBJ1-6; possibly TRBD1 for D (6 bases). Trimming took off 1 base at V and 5 bases at J, with 10 bases between the two ends. The CDR3 runs 15 residues. Per the germline V gene, CDR1 is SGHRS and CDR2 is YFSETQ. The CDR3 reads CASSLIGGNNSPLHF. CDR3 coding DNA: TGCGCCAGCAGCTTGATCGGGGGCAATAATTCACCCCTCCACTTT.

The V call is TRBV11-1, the J call TRBJ2-1, with D perhaps given as TRBD1 or TRBD2 (6 bases each). In germline, CDR1 is SGHAT, CDR2 FQDESV (reference sequence). CDR3 length: 13 amino acids. V lost 6 bases and J 9 bases, leaving 15 bases between the germline ends. The CDR3 bases are TGTGCCAGCAGTCCCAGACAGGAGGGTGAGCAGTTCTTC. This codes for CASSPRQEGEQFF.